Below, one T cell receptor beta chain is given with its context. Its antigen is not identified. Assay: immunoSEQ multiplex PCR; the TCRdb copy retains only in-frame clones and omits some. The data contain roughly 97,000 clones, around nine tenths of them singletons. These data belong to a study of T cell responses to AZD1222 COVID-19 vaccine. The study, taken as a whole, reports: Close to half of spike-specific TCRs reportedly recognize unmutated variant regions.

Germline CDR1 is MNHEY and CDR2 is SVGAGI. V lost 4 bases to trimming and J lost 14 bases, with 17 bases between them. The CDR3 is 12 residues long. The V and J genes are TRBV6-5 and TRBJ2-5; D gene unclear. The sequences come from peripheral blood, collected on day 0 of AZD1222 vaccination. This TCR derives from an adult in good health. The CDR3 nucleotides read TGTGCCAGCAGTTCCACGTCTGGGATGGTATACTTC. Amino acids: CASSSTSGMVYF.